The rows below give T cell receptor beta chains drawn from one sample of a study of TIL therapy for anti-PD-1-resistant metastatic lung cancer. Clones were sequenced by immunoSEQ multiplex PCR, and TCRdb holds only the in-frame ones, with some missing. Counted here are 50,000 or so clones, 79% occurring once; the ten biggest clones make up around 4.8%. The source material was blood, sampled at baseline. These receptors were taken from a woman aged 25-85 years with non-small cell lung cancer. Both conserved end residues are part of each CDR3. Fields, in order: V gene, J gene, D gene, clone size, CDR3 DNA, CDR3 protein. A D gene is named only where the DNA matches it firmly. The size entry is marked missing in some rows and otherwise reads once, few, many or a size class.

v_call: TRBV6-5
j_call: TRBJ2-7
d_call: NA
clone_size: once
cdr3_nt: TGTGCCAGCGGCCCCGGGACTCATAACTCCTACGAGCAGTACTTC
cdr3_aa: CASGPGTHNSYEQYF

v_call: TRBV7-8
j_call: TRBJ2-1
d_call: TRBD2
clone_size: NA
cdr3_nt: TGTGCCAGCAGCTCCGGGACTACCAACAATGAGCAGTTCTTC
cdr3_aa: CASSSGTTNNEQFF

v_call: TRBV10-2
j_call: TRBJ2-2
d_call: TRBD2
clone_size: once
cdr3_nt: TGCGCCAGCTGGAGGACTAGCGGTAACACCGGGGAGCTGTTTTTT
cdr3_aa: CASWRTSGNTGELFF

v_call: TRBV4-1
j_call: TRBJ2-5
d_call: TRBD1
clone_size: NA
cdr3_nt: TGCGCCAGCAGCCAACCTACCGGGACAGGGGTGAAGACCCAGTACTTC
cdr3_aa: CASSQPTGTGVKTQYF

v_call: TRBV5-6
j_call: TRBJ2-1
d_call: NA
clone_size: NA
cdr3_nt: TGTGCCAGCAGCTTGGTAGGGGACTTCTCCTACAATGAGCAGTTCTTC
cdr3_aa: CASSLVGDFSYNEQFF

v_call: TRBV7-2
j_call: TRBJ2-5
d_call: TRBD2
clone_size: NA
cdr3_nt: TGTGCCAGCAGCCCCCCAGGGTGGGGACTAGGGACCCAGTACTTC
cdr3_aa: CASSPPGWGLGTQYF

v_call: TRBV5-4
j_call: TRBJ1-2
d_call: TRBD1
clone_size: NA
cdr3_nt: TGTGCCAGCAGCTTGAGACAGGGACCCTATGGCTACACCTTC
cdr3_aa: CASSLRQGPYGYTF

v_call: TRBV7-9
j_call: TRBJ2-1
d_call: TRBD2
clone_size: NA
cdr3_nt: TGTGCCAGCAGCCCCATAGCGGGGGGGCTGTACAATGAGCAGTTCTTC
cdr3_aa: CASSPIAGGLYNEQFF

v_call: TRBV7-2
j_call: TRBJ2-5
d_call: TRBD2
clone_size: NA
cdr3_nt: TGTGCCAGCAGCTTAGAGTGGACTAGCGTGGAGACCCAGTACTTC
cdr3_aa: CASSLEWTSVETQYF

v_call: TRBV27
j_call: TRBJ2-3
d_call: TRBD1
clone_size: NA
cdr3_nt: TGTGCCAGCAGTCGTGGACAGGGGGTAACAGATACGCAGTATTTT
cdr3_aa: CASSRGQGVTDTQYF

v_call: TRBV7-9
j_call: TRBJ2-1
d_call: TRBD2
clone_size: NA
cdr3_nt: TGTGCCAGCAGCTTGGGACTAGAATACAATGAGCAGTTCTTC
cdr3_aa: CASSLGLEYNEQFF

v_call: TRBV6-6
j_call: TRBJ1-2
d_call: NA
clone_size: NA
cdr3_nt: TGTGCCAGCAGTTACAGTGGGATCTATGGCTACACCTTC
cdr3_aa: CASSYSGIYGYTF

v_call: TRBV5-4
j_call: TRBJ2-2
d_call: NA
clone_size: NA
cdr3_nt: TGTGCCAGCAGCTTGGGCGGCAGGGGGGCGAACACCGGGGAGCTGTTTTTT
cdr3_aa: CASSLGGRGANTGELFF

v_call: TRBV10-3
j_call: TRBJ2-5
d_call: NA
clone_size: NA
cdr3_nt: TGTGCCATCAGTGAGTCGGCGAGTGGCGAGGGCCAAGAGACCCAGTACTTC
cdr3_aa: CAISESASGEGQETQYF

v_call: TRBV11-3
j_call: TRBJ2-2
d_call: TRBD2
clone_size: few
cdr3_nt: TGTGCCAGCAGCTTAGATCGAGGCCTAGCGGGGAACACCGGGGAGCTGTTTTTT
cdr3_aa: CASSLDRGLAGNTGELFF

v_call: TRBV19
j_call: TRBJ1-1
d_call: NA
clone_size: once
cdr3_nt: TGTGCCAGTAGCCCCATGGTCGGGGCTGCTGAAGCTTTCTTT
cdr3_aa: CASSPMVGAAEAFF

v_call: TRBV6-5
j_call: TRBJ2-7
d_call: NA
clone_size: NA
cdr3_nt: TGTGCCGCAAGCGGAGATTCCTACGAGCAGTACTTC
cdr3_aa: CAASGDSYEQYF

v_call: TRBV6-4
j_call: TRBJ2-3
d_call: NA
clone_size: NA
cdr3_nt: TGTGCCAGCAGTGTAGGGGACAACCCCGGAGATACGCAGTATTTT
cdr3_aa: CASSVGDNPGDTQYF

v_call: TRBV5-1
j_call: TRBJ2-1
d_call: NA
clone_size: NA
cdr3_nt: TGCGCCAGCAGCTTGCGTGCCAGTTTAGTGCATGAGCAGTTCTTC
cdr3_aa: CASSLRASLVHEQFF

v_call: TRBV29-1
j_call: TRBJ2-1
d_call: TRBD2
clone_size: NA
cdr3_nt: TGCAGCGTTGAAGGACTAGCGGGGGCGCAGAGCTCCTACAATGAGCAGTTCTTC
cdr3_aa: CSVEGLAGAQSSYNEQFF

v_call: TRBV6-1
j_call: TRBJ2-3
d_call: TRBD2
clone_size: NA
cdr3_nt: TGTGCCGGGCGGACTAGCGGGAGCACAGATACGCAGTATTTT
cdr3_aa: CAGRTSGSTDTQYF

v_call: TRBV15
j_call: TRBJ2-7
d_call: TRBD2
clone_size: NA
cdr3_nt: TGTGCCACCAGCAGAGGGGGAGGGGCGCAGTCCCACGAGCAGTACTTC
cdr3_aa: CATSRGGGAQSHEQYF

v_call: TRBV7-9
j_call: TRBJ1-2
d_call: TRBD1
clone_size: NA
cdr3_nt: TGTGCCAGCAGTCCCCTGGACAGGGGTGGCTACACCTTC
cdr3_aa: CASSPLDRGGYTF

v_call: TRBV6-5
j_call: TRBJ2-3
d_call: TRBD1
clone_size: NA
cdr3_nt: TGTGCCAGCAGTATGGGACAGGGGCGAAATACGCAGTATTTT
cdr3_aa: CASSMGQGRNTQYF

v_call: TRBV6-6
j_call: TRBJ1-2
d_call: NA
clone_size: NA
cdr3_nt: TGTGCCAGCAGTTACTCTCCGCGAGTGTCTGGCTACACCTTC
cdr3_aa: CASSYSPRVSGYTF

v_call: TRBV28
j_call: TRBJ2-3
d_call: NA
clone_size: NA
cdr3_nt: TGTGCCAGCAGCACCCGGGACTCGGGATGGGCAGATACGCAGTATTTT
cdr3_aa: CASSTRDSGWADTQYF

v_call: TRBV5-1
j_call: TRBJ1-3
d_call: NA
clone_size: few
cdr3_nt: TGCGCCAGCAGCTTGTGGGGGGAAGGAAACACCATATATTTT
cdr3_aa: CASSLWGEGNTIYF

v_call: TRBV4-1
j_call: TRBJ1-4
d_call: NA
clone_size: NA
cdr3_nt: TGCGCCAGCAGCCACCCCAAGGGGTCAGGTAATGAAAAACTGTTTTTT
cdr3_aa: CASSHPKGSGNEKLFF